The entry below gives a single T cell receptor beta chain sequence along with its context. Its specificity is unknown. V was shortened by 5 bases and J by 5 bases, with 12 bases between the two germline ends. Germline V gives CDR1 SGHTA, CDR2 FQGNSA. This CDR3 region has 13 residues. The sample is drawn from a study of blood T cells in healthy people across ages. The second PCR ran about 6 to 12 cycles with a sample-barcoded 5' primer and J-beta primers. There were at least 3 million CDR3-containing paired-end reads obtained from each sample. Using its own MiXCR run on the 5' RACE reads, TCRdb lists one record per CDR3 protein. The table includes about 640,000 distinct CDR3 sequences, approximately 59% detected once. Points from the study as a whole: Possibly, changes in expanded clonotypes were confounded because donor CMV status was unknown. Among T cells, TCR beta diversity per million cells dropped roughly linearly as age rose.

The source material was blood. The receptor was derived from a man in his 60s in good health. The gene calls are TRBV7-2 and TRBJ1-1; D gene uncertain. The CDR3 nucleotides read TGTGCCAGCAGCAAACGGAGGAGAACTGAAGCTTTCTTT. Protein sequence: CASSKRRRTEAFF. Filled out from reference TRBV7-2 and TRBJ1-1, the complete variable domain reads GAGVSQSPSNKVTEKGKDVELRCDPISGHTALYWYRQSLGQGLEFLIYFQGNSAPDKSGLPSDRFSAERTGGSVSTLTIQRTQQEDSAVYLCASSKRRRTEAFFGQGTRLTVV.